This T cell receptor (beta chain) was identified during a study of metastatic and nonmetastatic thyroid tumors. Across the whole study: Thyroid patients, malignant and benign, had repertoires compared across blood and tumor or nodule tissue. Whole-study results and caveats: A significant increase in TCR beta diversity was reportedly seen in malignant thyroid tumors relative to benign nodules, in blood and tumor.

Points on this clone: Its target is not known. Mismatch with germline at one junction end may stem from a read error.

In the original workflow: It was from CDR3 differences across clinicopathological groups that a distant-metastasis classifier for papillary thyroid cancer was built. TCRdb re-analyzed the PCR reads through MiXCR. TCRdb's processing, not the authors', yielded these V and J calls. In the table there are tens of thousands of clones, about 12% of which are singletons. The CDR3 is made up of 15 amino acids. Germline V gene sequence: CDR1 SGHTS, CDR2 YDEGEE. No treatment of any kind had been given to any patient before thyroid surgery. This receptor was identified in a male donor with papillary thyroid cancer or a benign thyroid nodule (not recorded which). Some clones in this sample may be carry-over from other donors' samples. Sequencing was performed on blood. The V gene is TRBV5-8, the J gene TRBJ2-3; TRBD1 is a possible D gene (6 bases). In DNA form, the CDR3 reads TGTGCCAGCAGCTTCGGACAGTGGAGCACAGGTACGCAGTATTTT. This gives the protein CASSFGQWSTGTQYF.